This T cell receptor beta chain was found in a study of early T cells in non-severe SARS-CoV-2 infection. TCRdb ran MiXCR on the 5' RACE reads and lists one entry per CDR3 protein. Of about 69,000 distinct CDR3 sequences in the sample, 10% to 15% were seen once. The V end was cut by 0 bases, the J end by 5 bases, with 15 bases between. Germline-derived CDR1 and CDR2 are SGHRS and YFSETQ. The CDR3 loop spans 15 amino acids. This clonotype was found many times. Material for sequencing was whole blood. The source is an adult who was a healthcare worker with PCR-confirmed SARS-CoV-2 infection or an uninfected control (not recorded which). The chain carries TRBV5-1 and TRBJ2-7; D is perhaps TRBD1 (6 bases). CDR3 bases: TGCGCCAGCAGCTTGGCCGGCCAGGGGAACCACGAGCAGTACTTC. Translated: CASSLAGQGNHEQYF.